Listed here are 24 T cell receptor beta chains from one sample, sequenced in a study of PD-1 blockade in classical Hodgkin lymphoma. The table came from immunoSEQ multiplex PCR; TCRdb's copy has only in-frame clones and leaves some out. The table records tens of thousands of clones, approximately 78% of them present only once. The time point: cycle 4 day 1 (C4D1), after more than five weeks of nivolumab. There was relapse after autologous stem cell transplantation in every patient, and there was variation in brentuximab vedotin exposure. The starting material was peripheral blood mononuclear cells (PBMCs), obtained before the fourth cycle of nivolumab. The receptors stem from a human donor with classical Hodgkin lymphoma.

This clone came up a few times. The V gene is TRBV6-6, the J gene TRBJ1-2; D unclear. Trimming stripped 2 bases from V and 6 bases from J, with 10 bases between. The CDR3 has 13 amino acids. CDR1 is MNHNY, CDR2 SVGAGI, per germline (reference sequence). The CDR3 nucleotides read TGTGCCAGCAGTTACCGGAGAAGCGATGGCTACACCTTC. Translated: CASSYRRSDGYTF.

The chain carries TRBV11-2 and TRBJ1-4; possible D gene TRBD1, 5 bases. The CDR3 extends over 12 amino acids. Trimming left V 5 bases short and J 11 bases short, with 12 bases between. Looked up from germline, CDR1 is SGHAT and CDR2 is FQNNGV. CDR3 region: CASSQTERKLFF. CDR3 in DNA: TGTGCCAGCAGCCAGACAGAAAGGAAACTGTTTTTT.

This clone was seen at least ten times. V and J are TRBV27 and TRBJ2-1; no firm D call. The CDR3 has 13 amino acids. Germline V gene sequence: CDR1 MNHEY, CDR2 SMNVEV (reference sequence). V lost 5 bases to trimming and J lost 4 bases, with 9 bases between them. CDR3 coding DNA: TGTGCCAGCAGTCGTGTGCGGTACAATGAGCAGTTCTTC. Its translation is CASSRVRYNEQFF.

The chain couples TRBV9 to TRBJ2-1; tentatively, D is TRBD1 or TRBD2 (6 bases each). The germline gives CDR1 SGDLS, CDR2 YYNGEE. This CDR3 comprises 16 residues. Trimming pared 0 bases from V and 3 bases from J, leaving 13 bases between. CDR3 in DNA: TGTGCCAGCAGCGTAGATAGGGGGGCTAACTACAATGAGCAGTTCTTC. Translation: CASSVDRGANYNEQFF.

This clone has only a few counts. The genes are TRBV5-1 and TRBJ1-2, with D unclear. Deletions cut 0 bases from V and 0 bases from J, with 9 bases between. The CDR3 covers 15 residues. CDR1 is SGHRS and CDR2 is YFSETQ in the germline V gene. CDR3 in DNA: TGCGCCAGCAGCTTGGTTCTAGGACCTAACTATGGCTACACCTTC. Amino acid sequence: CASSLVLGPNYGYTF.

For this clone: Other DNA sequences in the sample encode the same CDR3. The chain is built from TRBV6-5 and TRBJ1-5; D possibly corresponds to TRBD1 (6 bases). This CDR3 is built from 13 residues. The V gene lost 4 bases and the J gene lost 4 bases, with 8 bases spanning the gap. CDR1 MNHEY and CDR2 SVGAGI come from the germline V gene. CDR3 nucleotides: TGTGCCAGCAGTTCGCAGGGGAATCAGCCCCAGCATTTT. As protein: CASSSQGNQPQHF.

The chain carries TRBV2 and TRBJ1-1; unclear D gene. The germline V gene encodes CDR1 SNHLY and CDR2 FYNNEI. V lost 2 bases and J lost 1, with 11 bases in between. The CDR3 is 15 residues long. Written as DNA, the CDR3 is TGTGCCAGCAGTGAATCTTTAATCGGGAACACTGAAGCTTTCTTT. Encoded protein: CASSESLIGNTEAFF.

The rearrangement joins TRBV29-1 to TRBJ2-7, with TRBD1 matching 9 bases. CDR1 and CDR2 (germline): SQVTM, ANQGSEA. The trim removed 7 bases at V and 4 bases at J, leaving 2 bases unmatched. The CDR3 spans 11 residues. The CDR3 nucleotides read TGCAGCGGGGGACAGGGTTACGAGCAGTACTTC. Translation gives CSGGQGYEQYF.

The rearrangement uses TRBV5-1 and TRBJ2-2, with 11 bases lining up with TRBD2. Per the germline V gene, CDR1 is SGHRS and CDR2 is YFSETQ. The V segment lost 0 bases and the J segment 4 bases; nucleotides outside the gene matches: 8. This CDR3 comprises 18 residues. CDR3 in amino acids: CASSLASGLADSTGELFF. The CDR3 DNA follows: TGCGCCAGCAGCTTGGCCTCGGGACTAGCGGACTCCACCGGGGAGCTGTTTTTT.

The sample holds a few counts of this clone. This chain connects TRBV11-2 to TRBJ2-1, with 11 bases fitting TRBD2. Germline trimming cut 2 bases from V and 4 bases from J; bases unmatched to any gene: 7. The length of the CDR3 is 17 residues. The germline V gene encodes CDR1 SGHAT and CDR2 FQNNGV. The CDR3 region has the DNA TGTGCCAGCAGCTTAACCACCGGGACTAGCGGTTACAATGAGCAGTTCTTC. Its protein product is CASSLTTGTSGYNEQFF.

To note about this clone: Other DNA sequences in this sample translate to the same CDR3. V and J are TRBV7-3 and TRBJ2-3; D is undetermined. V gave up 1 base and J gave up 6 bases, with 5 bases separating them. CDR3 size: 12 residues. CDR1 is SGHTA, CDR2 FQGTGA, per germline. The CDR3 loop reads CASSLMGDTQYF. CDR3 nucleotide sequence: TGTGCCAGCAGCTTAATGGGGGATACGCAGTATTTT.

This clone has more than one count but fewer than ten. The chain uses TRBV19 and TRBJ1-5; the D gene is possibly TRBD1 (6 bases). Germline loops: CDR1 LNHDA, CDR2 SQIVND (reference sequence). V was trimmed by 6 bases and J by 5 bases, leaving 8 bases between them. This CDR3 has 12 amino acids. CDR3 loop: CASRQGDQPQHF. The CDR3 DNA follows: TGTGCCAGTAGACAGGGAGATCAGCCCCAGCATTTT.

The table lists this clone with a count of one. V and J are TRBV27 and TRBJ2-3; possible D gene TRBD1, 6 bases. This CDR3 has 14 residues. Looked up from germline, CDR1 is MNHEY and CDR2 is SMNVEV (reference sequence). V gave up 4 bases and J gave up 3 bases, with 11 bases separating them. The CDR3 DNA is TGTGCCAGCAGTTCGCAGGGGAGTACAGATACGCAGTATTTT. Translating it yields CASSSQGSTDTQYF.

The rearrangement uses TRBV7-9 and TRBJ1-5, with D possibly TRBD1 on 5 matching bases. CDR1 is SEHNR, CDR2 FQNEAQ, per germline (reference sequence). This CDR3 has 14 residues. Trimming shortened V by 1 base and J by 6 bases, and 10 bases separated the two germline ends. The CDR3 coding sequence is TGTGCCAGCAGCTTAGGTGGAGGGACTCAGCCCCAGCATTTT. This gives the protein CASSLGGGTQPQHF.

The V and J genes are TRBV11-2 and TRBJ1-2; D gene unclear. This CDR3 comprises 14 residues. V was trimmed by 5 bases and J by 4 bases, leaving 14 bases between them. Per the germline V gene, CDR1 is SGHAT and CDR2 is FQNNGV. CDR3 sequence reads: CASSPLVAPYGYTF. As DNA, the CDR3 is TGTGCCAGCAGCCCGTTAGTTGCCCCCTATGGCTACACCTTC. Using reference TRBV11-2 and TRBJ1-2 for the parts outside the CDR3, the full variable domain is EAGVAQSPRYKIIEKRQSVAFWCNPISGHATLYWYQQILGQGPKLLIQFQNNGVVDDSQLPKDRFSAERLKGVDSTLKIQPAKLEDSAVYLCASSPLVAPYGYTFGSGTRLTVV.

The CDR3 nucleotides are TGCGCCAGCAGCCACCTAGTCCGGGCTAGCGGGAGGACAGATACGCAGTATTTT. Translation: CASSHLVRASGRTDTQYF. The chain joins TRBV4-3 to TRBJ2-3; 11 positions agree with TRBD2. Germline lookup yields CDR1 LGHNA and CDR2 YSLEER. CDR3 length: 18 amino acids. V shed 3 bases, J shed 3 bases, and the junction held 11 bases outside the gene matches.

V gene TRBV25-1 combines with J gene TRBJ1-2; D is perhaps TRBD1 (5 bases). This CDR3 is built from 14 residues. The V and J ends lost 2 bases and 7 bases respectively, with 14 bases between them. The germline V gene has CDR1 MGHDK and CDR2 SYGVNS. CDR3 nucleotide sequence: TGTGCCAGCAGTGAAATGGGGCCGAGGAGTGGCTACACCTTC. It is translated as CASSEMGPRSGYTF.

The chain links TRBV28 to TRBJ2-2; the D gene is possibly TRBD1 (6 bases). Trimming pared 6 bases from V and 4 bases from J, leaving 15 bases between. This CDR3 is built from 15 residues. Germline values: CDR1 MDHEN, CDR2 SYDVKM. The CDR3 protein is CASRDSLAGTGELFF. CDR3 bases: TGTGCCAGCAGGGACAGTCTCGCGGGCACCGGGGAGCTGTTTTTT.

This clone has a single count. This rearrangement joins TRBV23-1 to TRBJ2-7; 7 bases map to TRBD1. TRBV23-1 is filed as an ORF, its function uncertain. This CDR3 comprises 16 residues. V lost 3 bases and J lost 3; bases outside the gene matches: 11. The CDR3 protein is CASSHFGQVGDYEQYF. The CDR3 DNA reads TGCGCCAGCAGTCATTTCGGACAGGTAGGGGACTACGAGCAGTACTTC.

This clone was observed a handful of times. The CDR3 spells CASSYTSRGTGELFF. CDR3 DNA sequence: TGTGCCAGCAGTTATACGTCCAGGGGCACCGGGGAGCTGTTTTTT. The chain recombines TRBV6-5 with TRBJ2-2, with TRBD1 as a possible D gene (6 bases). There are 15 residues in the CDR3. Germline V CDR1 and CDR2: MNHEY, SVGAGI. Between the trimmed V and J ends, which lost 3 bases and 4 bases, there was a span of 12 bases.

The chain links TRBV18 to TRBJ1-4, with D unclear. V lost 4 bases and J 1 base, leaving 16 bases between the germline ends. CDR3 length equals 17 residues. Germline CDR1 and CDR2: KGHSH and LQKENI. CDR3 DNA sequence: TGTGCCAGCTCACGCCTTTGGGTGGCGGGAACTAATGAAAAACTGTTTTTT. It is translated as CASSRLWVAGTNEKLFF.

V gene TRBV7-2 combines with J gene TRBJ2-3; no firm D call. CDR3 size: 13 residues. Trimming took off 5 bases at V and 3 bases at J, with 9 bases between the two ends. Germline V lookup: CDR1 SGHTA, CDR2 FQGNSA. The CDR3 sequence: CASSGESTDTQYF. The CDR3 DNA reads TGTGCCAGCAGCGGTGAATCGACAGATACGCAGTATTTT.

This chain links TRBV10-3 with TRBJ2-5; D unclear. Germline lookup yields CDR1 ENHRY and CDR2 SYGVKD. This CDR3 has 12 amino acids. Between the trimmed V and J ends, which lost 6 bases and 2 bases, there was a span of 7 bases. CDR3 sequence: CAIRTFQETQYF. The CDR3 DNA follows: TGTGCCATCAGGACTTTTCAAGAGACCCAGTACTTC.

This clone was counted only a few times. J is TRBJ2-1 and V is TRBV28; 10 positions match TRBD2. V trimming: 7 bases; J trimming: 4 bases; junction bases outside the gene matches: 1. Germline CDR1 and CDR2: MDHEN and SYDVKM. The CDR3 totals 13 residues. Here the CDR3 reads CASTSGSYNEQFF. Written as DNA, the CDR3 is TGTGCCAGCACTAGCGGGAGTTACAATGAGCAGTTCTTC.